The source of this T cell receptor beta chain is a study of regulatory T cells in long-lasting Graves disease (dated by TCRdb to the early 2020s). For the wider study: Persistent Graves' disease meant more than 5 years of antithyroid drug treatment with TSH receptor autoantibodies that stayed positive. TCR sequencing covered roughly 13 persistent and approximately 20 newly diagnosed Graves' disease patients, some 35 samples in total. Patients with persistent Graves' disease were compared with patients with newly diagnosed Graves' disease using TCR sequencing and RNA sequencing of peripheral blood. Antithyroid drugs had been taken for roughly 10 years on average by persistent Graves' disease patients in the clinical cohort. The study was conducted in China and was registered as a clinical trial.

Results the study describes overall, beyond this receptor: TRBV28, TRBJ1-2 and TRBJ2-5 were preferentially used in persistent disease, while TRBV20-1 and TRBJ2-1 were favored in newly diagnosed disease. More public clonotypes were shared among persistent patients (under 3,000) than among newly diagnosed patients (966). Peripheral blood alone was examined, since thyroid tissue, which constituted the primary lesion, could not be accessed. Sequencing and analysis were limited to the TCR beta chain. Compared with newly diagnosed patients, patients with persistent Graves' disease had lower TCR Shannon entropy and fewer highly expanded clones, which suggests clonal expansion. The small sample size was acknowledged by the authors as a limitation that may reduce accuracy.

From a lookup of the germline V gene (reference sequence), CDR1 and CDR2 are MNHEY and SMNVEV. There are 15 amino acids in the CDR3, from cysteine to phenylalanine inclusive. Only the CDR3 part of the read is kept: 45 bases, read in frame from the first base. V and J are trimmed by 5 bases and 8 bases, and the gene matches miss 11 bases of the junction. Libraries were constructed by multiplex PCR. Sequencing took place on an Illumina HiSeq 4000. To build TCR beta libraries, CDR3 regions were amplified by Arm-PCR using iRepertoire HTBI primers. Gel purification was performed on PCR products prior to sequencing. In the paper's pipeline: Gene usage analysis of CDR3 amino acid clonotypes relied on the approximately 60 TRBV and 14 TRBJ segments identified across samples. COPE and FqMerger were used to merge filtered high-quality paired reads into contigs. BLAST was used to align contigs to the IMGT TRBV, TRBD and TRBJ reference genes, and CDR3 was defined following IMGT. Highly expanded clones were defined as clonotypes with a frequency above 0.1%. Shannon entropy served as the measure of repertoire diversity, while the Gini coefficient captured V-J evenness. Public clonotypes were defined as clonotypes shared by more than one individual. TCRdb handled the public reads itself, with Q25 trimming in fastp and clone calling in MiXCR, and kept productive beta chains. CDR3 protein sequences are deduplicated, and each keeps its most common genes and DNA. Clone size and V and J calls follow TCRdb, not the original study. A total of some 430,000 distinct CDR3 sequences appear in this sample, roughly 21% of them only once. The top ten constitute about 7% of the sample.

Explained via the paper, the time point label denotes: persistent/refractory GD, antithyroid drugs over 5 years with positive TRAb. RNA was extracted from PBMCs in TRIzol for both TCR sequencing and RNA sequencing. Graves' disease was diagnosed according to American Thyroid Association guidelines. Patients for the study were recruited at an endocrinology department in Xi'an, China. Each patient gave around 9 milliliters of peripheral blood, collected in an EDTA anticoagulant tube. Ficoll Paque Plus density gradient separation was used to isolate PBMCs, and no further T cell sorting was done. RNA quality was checked with an Agilent 2100 Bioanalyzer and agarose gel, and concentration with a NanoDrop 2000. This clonotype was seen a handful of times. It lacks a known antigen. Base qualities were left out, and no much larger clone turns up one base away.

The material was peripheral blood mononuclear cells (PBMCs), obtained when the disease was refractory, from a patient treated with antithyroid drugs. The V gene is TRBV27 and the J gene is TRBJ1-4, and 7 junctional nucleotides match TRBD1. The TCR was taken from a female donor with Graves disease. The CDR3 here reads CASSTAQGMKEKLFF. The DNA sequence is TGTGCCAGCAGTACAGCACAGGGGATGAAGGAAAAACTGTTTTTT.